This T cell receptor (beta chain) was identified in a study of blood T cell repertoires in COVID-19. Germline V gene lookup returns CDR1 SGHTA and CDR2 FQGNSA. The CDR3 contains 15 residues. V was pared by 1 base and J by 1 base, with 7 bases between. Produced via immunoSEQ multiplex PCR; TCRdb's table is partial and in-frame only. The data contain about 150,000 clones, 80% to 90% of them singletons. Sequencing was carried out using peripheral blood. The receptor's source is a woman aged 60 to 75 with active COVID-19. The chain is built from TRBV7-2 and TRBJ2-2; the D gene is possibly TRBD2 (5 bases). The CDR3: CASSLDRGNTGELFF. The DNA for the CDR3 is TGTGCCAGCAGCTTAGATCGGGGGAACACCGGGGAGCTGTTTTTT. Supplemented by reference TRBV7-2 and TRBJ2-2, the full variable domain reads GAGVSQSPSNKVTEKGKDVELRCDPISGHTALYWYRQSLGQGLEFLIYFQGNSAPDKSGLPSDRFSAERTGGSVSTLTIQRTQQEDSAVYLCASSLDRGNTGELFFGEGSRLTVL.